This T cell receptor beta chain stems from a study of blood T cells in healthy people across ages. Broader study findings: Among long-lived donors, naive CD4+ cells were more numerous and diversity higher than in aged donors.

The CDR3 is made up of 16 amino acids. The germline V and J ends were trimmed by 0 bases and 0 bases, with 10 bases remaining between them. In germline, CDR1 is SGDLS, CDR2 YYNGEE. A note on this clonotype: Its target is unknown.

It was with a sample-barcoded 5' primer and a J-beta primer mix that a second PCR of about 7 to 12 cycles was run. TCRdb reanalysed the 5' RACE reads using MiXCR and keeps one entry per CDR3 protein. Among 650,000 to 900,000 distinct CDR3 sequences listed, about 59% were seen once. The source material was blood. The sequence came from a man aged 30-40 years in good health. This chain links TRBV9 with TRBJ2-1, with D perhaps TRBD1 (5 bases). The CDR3 nucleotides are TGTGCCAGCAGCGTAGCAGGGCAAAGCTCCTACAATGAGCAGTTCTTC. This sequence encodes CASSVAGQSSYNEQFF.